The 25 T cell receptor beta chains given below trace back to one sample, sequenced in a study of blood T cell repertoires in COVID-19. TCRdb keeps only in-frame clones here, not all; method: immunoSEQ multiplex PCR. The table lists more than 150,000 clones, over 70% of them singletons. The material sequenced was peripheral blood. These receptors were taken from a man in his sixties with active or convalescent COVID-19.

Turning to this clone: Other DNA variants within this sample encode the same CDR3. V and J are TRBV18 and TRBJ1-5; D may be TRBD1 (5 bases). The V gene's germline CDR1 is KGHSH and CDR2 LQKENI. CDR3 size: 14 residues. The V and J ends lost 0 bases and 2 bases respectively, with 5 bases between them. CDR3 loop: CASSPPGGNQPQHF. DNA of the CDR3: TGTGCCAGCTCACCACCAGGGGGCAATCAGCCCCAGCATTTT.

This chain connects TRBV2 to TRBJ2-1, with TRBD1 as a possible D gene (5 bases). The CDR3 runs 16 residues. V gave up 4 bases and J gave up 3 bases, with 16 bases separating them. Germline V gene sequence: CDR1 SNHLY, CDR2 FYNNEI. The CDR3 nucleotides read TGTGCCAGCAGTGCGGTAGTAGGGGCCCTCTACAATGAGCAGTTCTTC. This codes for CASSAVVGALYNEQFF.

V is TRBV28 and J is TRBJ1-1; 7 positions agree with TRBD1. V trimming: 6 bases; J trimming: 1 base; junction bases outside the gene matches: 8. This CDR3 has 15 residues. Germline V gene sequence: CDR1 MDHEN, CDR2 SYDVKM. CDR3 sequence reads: CASSQAGGRNTEAFF. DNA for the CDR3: TGTGCCAGCAGCCAAGCAGGGGGAAGGAACACTGAAGCTTTCTTT.

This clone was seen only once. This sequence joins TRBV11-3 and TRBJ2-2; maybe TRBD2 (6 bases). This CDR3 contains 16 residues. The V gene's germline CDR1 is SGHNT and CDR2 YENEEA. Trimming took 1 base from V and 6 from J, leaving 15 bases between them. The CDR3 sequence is CASSLGSGEAAGELFF. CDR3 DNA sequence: TGTGCCAGCAGCTTAGGTTCTGGGGAGGCGGCCGGGGAGCTGTTTTTT.

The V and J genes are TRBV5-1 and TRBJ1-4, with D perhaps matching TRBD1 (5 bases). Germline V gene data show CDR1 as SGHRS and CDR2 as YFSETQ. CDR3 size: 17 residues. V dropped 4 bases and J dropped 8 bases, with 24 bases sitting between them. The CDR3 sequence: CASSPGAAKWRDEKLFF. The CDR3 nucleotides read TGCGCCAGCAGCCCCGGCGCCGCTAAATGGAGGGACGAAAAACTGTTTTTT.

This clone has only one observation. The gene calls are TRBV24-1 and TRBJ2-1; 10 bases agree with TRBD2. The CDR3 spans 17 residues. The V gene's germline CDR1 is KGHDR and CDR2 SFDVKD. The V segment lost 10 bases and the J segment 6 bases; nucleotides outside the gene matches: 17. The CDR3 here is CATSSPLAGERGNEQFF. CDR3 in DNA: TGTGCCACATCCTCACCCCTAGCGGGAGAGCGGGGCAATGAGCAGTTCTTC.

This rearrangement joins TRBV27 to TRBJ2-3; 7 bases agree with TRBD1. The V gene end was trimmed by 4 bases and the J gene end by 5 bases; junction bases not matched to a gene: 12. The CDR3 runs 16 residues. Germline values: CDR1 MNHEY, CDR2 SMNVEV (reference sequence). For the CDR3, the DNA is TGTGCCAGCAGTTCCTTAACAGGGGCCGGTAAAGATACGCAGTATTTT. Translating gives CASSSLTGAGKDTQYF.

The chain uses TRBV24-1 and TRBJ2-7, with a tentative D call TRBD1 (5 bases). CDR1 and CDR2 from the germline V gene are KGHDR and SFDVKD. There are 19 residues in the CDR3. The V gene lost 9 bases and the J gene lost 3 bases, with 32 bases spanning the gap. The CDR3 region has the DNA TGTGCCACCTGTATTTTGATCTGGAAACGTGTTCTCCAGGGCTACGAGCAGTACTTC. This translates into CATCILIWKRVLQGYEQYF.

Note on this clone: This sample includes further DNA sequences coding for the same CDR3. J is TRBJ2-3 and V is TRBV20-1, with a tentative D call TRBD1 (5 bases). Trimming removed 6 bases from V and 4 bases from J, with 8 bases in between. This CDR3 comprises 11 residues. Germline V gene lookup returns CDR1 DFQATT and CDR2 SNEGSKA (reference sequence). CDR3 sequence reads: CSATGADTQYF. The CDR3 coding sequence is TGCAGTGCAACAGGAGCAGATACGCAGTATTTT.

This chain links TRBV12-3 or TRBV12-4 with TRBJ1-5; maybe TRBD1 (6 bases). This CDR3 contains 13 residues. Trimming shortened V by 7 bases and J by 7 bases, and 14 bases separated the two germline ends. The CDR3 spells CASTLDSHQPQHF. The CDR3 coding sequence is TGTGCCAGCACTTTGGACAGTCACCAGCCCCAGCATTTT.

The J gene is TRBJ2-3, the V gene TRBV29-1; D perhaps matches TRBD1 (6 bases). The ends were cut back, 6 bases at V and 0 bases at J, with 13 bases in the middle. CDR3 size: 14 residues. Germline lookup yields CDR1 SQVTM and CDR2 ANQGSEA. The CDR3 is CSVPGHLSTDTQYF. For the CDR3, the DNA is TGCAGCGTCCCGGGACACCTTAGCACAGATACGCAGTATTTT.

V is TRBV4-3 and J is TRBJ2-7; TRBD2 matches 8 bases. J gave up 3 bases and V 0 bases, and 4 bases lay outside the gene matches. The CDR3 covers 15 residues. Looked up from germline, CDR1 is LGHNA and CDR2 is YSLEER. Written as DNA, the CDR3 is TGCGCCAGCAGCCAAGAGCGGGAGGTGGGCTACGAGCAGTACTTC. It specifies CASSQEREVGYEQYF.

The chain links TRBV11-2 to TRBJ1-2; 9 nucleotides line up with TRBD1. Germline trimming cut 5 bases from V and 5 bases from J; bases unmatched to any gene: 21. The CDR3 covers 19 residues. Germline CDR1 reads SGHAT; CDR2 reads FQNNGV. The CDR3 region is CASSRIMTGTGKRRYGYTF. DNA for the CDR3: TGTGCCAGCAGCCGAATCATGACCGGGACAGGGAAAAGAAGATATGGCTACACCTTC.

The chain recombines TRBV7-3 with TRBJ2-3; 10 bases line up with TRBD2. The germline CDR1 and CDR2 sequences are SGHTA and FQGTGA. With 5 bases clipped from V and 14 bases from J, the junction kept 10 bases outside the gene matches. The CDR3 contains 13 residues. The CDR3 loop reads CASSPNLAGDPYF. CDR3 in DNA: TGTGCCAGCAGCCCCAATCTAGCGGGAGATCCGTATTTT.

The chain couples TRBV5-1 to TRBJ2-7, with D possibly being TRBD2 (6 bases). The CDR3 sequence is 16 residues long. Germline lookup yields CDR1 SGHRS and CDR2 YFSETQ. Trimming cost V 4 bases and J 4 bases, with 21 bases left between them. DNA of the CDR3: TGCGCCAGCAGCCTTTCTGCGACTAGAGGCGGTTACGAGCAGTACTTC. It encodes CASSLSATRGGYEQYF.

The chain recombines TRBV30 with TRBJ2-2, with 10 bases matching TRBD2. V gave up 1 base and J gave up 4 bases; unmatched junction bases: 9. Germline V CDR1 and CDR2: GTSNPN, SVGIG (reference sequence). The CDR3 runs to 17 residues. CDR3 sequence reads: CAWSGETGLAITGELFF. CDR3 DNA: TGTGCCTGGAGTGGAGAAACGGGACTAGCGATCACCGGGGAGCTGTTTTTT.

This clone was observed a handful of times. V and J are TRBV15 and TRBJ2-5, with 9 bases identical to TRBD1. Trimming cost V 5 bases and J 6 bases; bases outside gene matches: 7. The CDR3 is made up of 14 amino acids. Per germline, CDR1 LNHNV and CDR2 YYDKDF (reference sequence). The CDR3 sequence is CATSSGTGSKTQYF. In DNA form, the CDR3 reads TGTGCCACCAGCTCCGGGACAGGGTCAAAGACCCAGTACTTC.

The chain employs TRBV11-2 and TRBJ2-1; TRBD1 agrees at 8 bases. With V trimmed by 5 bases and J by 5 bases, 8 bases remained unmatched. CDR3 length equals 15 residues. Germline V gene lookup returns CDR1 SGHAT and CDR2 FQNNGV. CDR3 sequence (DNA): TGTGCCAGCAGCCTGACAGGGGCTTTCGACAATGAGCAGTTCTTC. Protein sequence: CASSLTGAFDNEQFF. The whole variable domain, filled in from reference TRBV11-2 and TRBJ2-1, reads EAGVAQSPRYKIIEKRQSVAFWCNPISGHATLYWYQQILGQGPKLLIQFQNNGVVDDSQLPKDRFSAERLKGVDSTLKIQPAKLEDSAVYLCASSLTGAFDNEQFFGPGTRLTVL.

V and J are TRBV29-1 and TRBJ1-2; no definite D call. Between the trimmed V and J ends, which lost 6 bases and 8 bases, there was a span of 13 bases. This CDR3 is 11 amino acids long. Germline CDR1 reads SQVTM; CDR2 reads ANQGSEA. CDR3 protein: CSVDYKQGYTF. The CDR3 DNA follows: TGCAGCGTCGACTACAAGCAGGGCTACACCTTC.

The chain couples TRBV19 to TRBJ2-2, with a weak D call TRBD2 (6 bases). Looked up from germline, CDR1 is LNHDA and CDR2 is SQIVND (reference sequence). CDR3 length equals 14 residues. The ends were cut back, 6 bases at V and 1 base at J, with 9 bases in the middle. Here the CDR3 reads CASRSRGNTGELFF. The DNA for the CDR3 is TGTGCCAGTAGGTCGCGGGGGAACACCGGGGAGCTGTTTTTT.

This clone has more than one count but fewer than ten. The CDR3 here is CASRGQGSYGYTF. CDR3 in DNA: TGTGCCAGCAGGGGACAGGGGAGCTATGGCTACACCTTC. The V gene is TRBV25-1, the J gene TRBJ1-2; TRBD1 matches at 10 bases. Looked up from germline, CDR1 is MGHDK and CDR2 is SYGVNS. The CDR3 length is 13 residues. Unmatched junction bases numbered 2, after V lost 6 bases and J lost 4 bases.

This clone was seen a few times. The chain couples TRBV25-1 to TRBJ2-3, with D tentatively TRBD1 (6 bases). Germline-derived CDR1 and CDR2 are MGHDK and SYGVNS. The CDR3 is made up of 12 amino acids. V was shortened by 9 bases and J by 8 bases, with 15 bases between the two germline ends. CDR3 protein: CASSTGTPTQYF. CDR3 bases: TGTGCCAGTTCCACCGGGACACCTACGCAGTATTTT.

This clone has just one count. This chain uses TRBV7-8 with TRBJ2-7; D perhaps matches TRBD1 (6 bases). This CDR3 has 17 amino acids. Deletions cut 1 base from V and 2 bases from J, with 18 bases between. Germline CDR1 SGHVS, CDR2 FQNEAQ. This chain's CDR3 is CASSLGSGRGHAYEQYF. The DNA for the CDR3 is TGTGCCAGCAGCTTAGGGTCGGGCAGGGGCCATGCCTACGAGCAGTACTTC.

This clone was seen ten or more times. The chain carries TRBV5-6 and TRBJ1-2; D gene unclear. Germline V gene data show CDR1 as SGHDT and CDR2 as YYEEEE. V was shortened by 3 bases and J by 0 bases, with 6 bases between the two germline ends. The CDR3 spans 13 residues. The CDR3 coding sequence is TGTGCCAGCAGCTGGAGATCTAACTATGGCTACACCTTC. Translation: CASSWRSNYGYTF.

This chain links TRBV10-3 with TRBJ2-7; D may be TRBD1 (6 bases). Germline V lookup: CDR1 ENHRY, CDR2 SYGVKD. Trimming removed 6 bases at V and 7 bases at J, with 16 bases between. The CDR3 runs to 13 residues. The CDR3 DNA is TGTGCCATCAGGGAGGACAGCTTAGAAGAGCAGTACTTC. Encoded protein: CAIREDSLEEQYF.